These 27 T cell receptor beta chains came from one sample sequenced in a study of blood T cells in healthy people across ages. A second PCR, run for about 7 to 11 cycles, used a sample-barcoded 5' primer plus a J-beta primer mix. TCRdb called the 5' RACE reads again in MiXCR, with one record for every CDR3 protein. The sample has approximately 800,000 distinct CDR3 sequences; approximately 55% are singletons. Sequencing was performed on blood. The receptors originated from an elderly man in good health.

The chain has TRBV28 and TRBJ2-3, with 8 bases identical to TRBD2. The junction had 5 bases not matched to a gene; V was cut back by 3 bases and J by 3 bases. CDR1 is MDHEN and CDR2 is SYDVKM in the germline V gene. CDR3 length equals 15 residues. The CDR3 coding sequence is TGTGCCAGCAGTTTTCCCGGGAGGGCGACAGATACGCAGTATTTT. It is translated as CASSFPGRATDTQYF.

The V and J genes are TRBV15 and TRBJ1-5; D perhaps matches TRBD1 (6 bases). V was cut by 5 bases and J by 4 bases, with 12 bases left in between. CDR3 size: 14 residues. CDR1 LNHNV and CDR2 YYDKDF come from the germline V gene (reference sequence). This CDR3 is CATSATGMNQPQHF. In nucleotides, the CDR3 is TGTGCCACCAGCGCGACAGGAATGAATCAGCCCCAGCATTTT.

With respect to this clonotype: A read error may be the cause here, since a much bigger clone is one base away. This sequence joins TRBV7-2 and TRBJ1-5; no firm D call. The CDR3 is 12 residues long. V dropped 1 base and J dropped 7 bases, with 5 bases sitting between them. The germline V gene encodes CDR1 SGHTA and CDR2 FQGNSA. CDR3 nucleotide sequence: TGTGCCAGCAGCTTAGACAAACAGCCCCAGCATTTT. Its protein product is CASSLDKQPQHF.

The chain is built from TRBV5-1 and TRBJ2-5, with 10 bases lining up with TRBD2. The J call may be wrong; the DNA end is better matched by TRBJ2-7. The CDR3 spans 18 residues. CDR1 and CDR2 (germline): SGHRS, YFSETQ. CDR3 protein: CASSHPSGSGLARYEQYF. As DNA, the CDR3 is TGCGCCAGCAGCCACCCCTCGGGGTCGGGACTAGCGAGGTACGAGCAGTACTTC.

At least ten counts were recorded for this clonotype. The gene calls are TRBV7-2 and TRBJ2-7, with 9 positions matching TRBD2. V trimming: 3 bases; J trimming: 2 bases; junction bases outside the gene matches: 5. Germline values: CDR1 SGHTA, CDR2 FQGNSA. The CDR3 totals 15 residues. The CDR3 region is CASSFTSGLPYEQYF. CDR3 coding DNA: TGTGCCAGCAGCTTTACTAGCGGGCTCCCCTACGAGCAGTACTTC.

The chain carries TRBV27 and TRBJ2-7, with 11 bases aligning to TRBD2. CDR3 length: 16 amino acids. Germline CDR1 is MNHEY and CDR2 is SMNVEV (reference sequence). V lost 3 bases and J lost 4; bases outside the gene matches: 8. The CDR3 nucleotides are TGTGCCAGCAGTTTCCTCCGACTAGCGGGGATTTACGAGCAGTACTTC. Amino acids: CASSFLRLAGIYEQYF.

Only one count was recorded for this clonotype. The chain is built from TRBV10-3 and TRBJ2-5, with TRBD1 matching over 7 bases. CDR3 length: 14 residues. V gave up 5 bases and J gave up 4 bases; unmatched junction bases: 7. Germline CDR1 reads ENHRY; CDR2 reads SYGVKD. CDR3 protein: CAISSTGVGETQYF. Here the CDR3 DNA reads TGTGCCATCAGTAGCACAGGGGTAGGAGAGACCCAGTACTTC.

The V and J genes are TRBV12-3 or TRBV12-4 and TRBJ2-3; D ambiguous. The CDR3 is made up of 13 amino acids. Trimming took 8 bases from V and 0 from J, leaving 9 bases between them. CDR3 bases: TGTGCCAGCCGACGGACGAGCACAGATACGCAGTATTTT. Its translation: CASRRTSTDTQYF.

The CDR3 loop reads CASSPGGETNQPQHF. CDR3 DNA: TGCGCCAGCAGTCCCGGGGGGGAGACGAATCAGCCCCAGCATTTT. The chain is built from TRBV5-1 and TRBJ1-5, with D perhaps TRBD1 (5 bases). V lost 5 bases and J lost 4, with 16 bases in between. This CDR3 has 15 amino acids. The germline V gene encodes CDR1 SGHRS and CDR2 YFSETQ. The whole variable domain, remainder taken from reference TRBV5-1 and TRBJ1-5, is KAGVTQTPRYLIKTRGQQVTLSCSPISGHRSVSWYQQTPGQGLQFLFEYFSETQRNKGNFPGRFSGRQFSNSRSEMNVSTLELGDSALYLCASSPGGETNQPQHFGDGTRLSIL.

CDR3 nucleotides: TGTGCCAGCACCCTTAGCGGGGGTGGGAGATACGCGTATTTT. Protein: CASTLSGGGRYAYF. The rearrangement joins TRBV28 to TRBJ2-3, with 9 bases identical to TRBD2. The CDR3 runs to 14 residues. Germline CDR1 MDHEN, CDR2 SYDVKM. V was clipped by 7 bases and J by 14 bases; unmatched bases: 16.

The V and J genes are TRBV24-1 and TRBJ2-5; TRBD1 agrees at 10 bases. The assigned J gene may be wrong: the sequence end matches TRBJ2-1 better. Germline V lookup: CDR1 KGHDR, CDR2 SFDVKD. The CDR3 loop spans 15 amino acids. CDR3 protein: CATEAGQGYQETQFF. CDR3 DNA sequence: TGTGCCACTGAAGCGGGACAGGGGTACCAAGAGACCCAGTTCTTC.

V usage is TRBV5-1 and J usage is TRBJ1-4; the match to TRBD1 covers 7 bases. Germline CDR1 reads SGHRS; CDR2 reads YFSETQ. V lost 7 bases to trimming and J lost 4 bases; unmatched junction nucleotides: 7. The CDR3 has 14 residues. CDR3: CASHRGTGNEKLFF. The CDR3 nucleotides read TGCGCCAGCCACAGGGGTACGGGTAATGAAAAACTGTTTTTT.

The CDR3 DNA reads TGTGCCAGCGCTAAAAGCGGGATGGGAGGAGAGACCCAGTACTTC. It yields the protein CASAKSGMGGETQYF. The chain is built from TRBV11-2 and TRBJ2-5, with 7 bases that match TRBD2. From germline, CDR1 is SGHAT and CDR2 FQNNGV. The CDR3 totals 15 residues. V gave up 8 bases and J gave up 4 bases; unmatched junction bases: 13. The whole variable domain, remainder taken from reference TRBV11-2 and TRBJ2-5, is EAGVAQSPRYKIIEKRQSVAFWCNPISGHATLYWYQQILGQGPKLLIQFQNNGVVDDSQLPKDRFSAERLKGVDSTLKIQPAKLEDSAVYLCASAKSGMGGETQYFGPGTRLLVL.

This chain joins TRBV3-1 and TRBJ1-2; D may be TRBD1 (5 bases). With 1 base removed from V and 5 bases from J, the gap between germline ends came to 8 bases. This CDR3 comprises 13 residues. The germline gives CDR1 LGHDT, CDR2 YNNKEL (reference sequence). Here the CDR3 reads CASSQADTYGYTF. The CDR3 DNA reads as TGTGCCAGCAGCCAAGCGGACACTTATGGCTACACCTTC.

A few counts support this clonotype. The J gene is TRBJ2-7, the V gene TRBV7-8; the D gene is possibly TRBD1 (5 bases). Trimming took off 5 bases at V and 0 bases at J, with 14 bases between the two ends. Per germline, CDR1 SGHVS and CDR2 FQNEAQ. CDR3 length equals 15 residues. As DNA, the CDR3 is TGTGCCAGCAGCCCTACTACAGGTACCTCCTACGAGCAGTACTTC. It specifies CASSPTTGTSYEQYF. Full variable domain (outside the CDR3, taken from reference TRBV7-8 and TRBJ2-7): GAGVSQSPRYKVAKRGQDVALRCDPISGHVSLFWYQQALGQGPEFLTYFQNEAQLDKSGLPSDRFFAERPEGSVSTLKIQRTQQEDSAVYLCASSPTTGTSYEQYFGPGTRLTVT.

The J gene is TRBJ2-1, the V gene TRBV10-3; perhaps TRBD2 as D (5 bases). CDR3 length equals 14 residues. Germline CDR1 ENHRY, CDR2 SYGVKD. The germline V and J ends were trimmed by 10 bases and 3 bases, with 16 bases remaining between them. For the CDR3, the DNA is TGTGCCACCCAGGCCCAGCGGAACTACAATGAGCAGTTCTTC. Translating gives CATQAQRNYNEQFF.

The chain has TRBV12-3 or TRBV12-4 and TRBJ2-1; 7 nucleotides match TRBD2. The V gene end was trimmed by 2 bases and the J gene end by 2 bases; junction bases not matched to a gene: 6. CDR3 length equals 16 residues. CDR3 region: CASSLIRTRTYNEQFF. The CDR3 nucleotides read TGTGCCAGCAGTTTAATTAGGACTAGAACCTACAATGAGCAGTTCTTC.

The CDR3 is CASSPGYSRDEQYF. The CDR3 coding sequence is TGCGCCAGCAGCCCGGGCTATAGCAGGGACGAGCAGTACTTC. The chain uses TRBV5-1 and TRBJ2-7, with D possibly matching TRBD1 (5 bases). The CDR3 spans 14 residues. Germline values: CDR1 SGHRS, CDR2 YFSETQ. V gave up 4 bases and J gave up 5 bases, with 16 bases separating them. Filled out from reference TRBV5-1 and TRBJ2-7, the complete variable domain reads KAGVTQTPRYLIKTRGQQVTLSCSPISGHRSVSWYQQTPGQGLQFLFEYFSETQRNKGNFPGRFSGRQFSNSRSEMNVSTLELGDSALYLCASSPGYSRDEQYFGPGTRLTVT.

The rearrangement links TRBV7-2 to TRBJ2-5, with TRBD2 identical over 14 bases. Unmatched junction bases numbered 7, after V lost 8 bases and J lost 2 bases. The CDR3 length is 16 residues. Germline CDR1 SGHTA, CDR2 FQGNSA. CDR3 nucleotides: TGTGCCAGCTCTATGACTAGCGGGAGGGGACAAGAGACCCAGTACTTC. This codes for CASSMTSGRGQETQYF.

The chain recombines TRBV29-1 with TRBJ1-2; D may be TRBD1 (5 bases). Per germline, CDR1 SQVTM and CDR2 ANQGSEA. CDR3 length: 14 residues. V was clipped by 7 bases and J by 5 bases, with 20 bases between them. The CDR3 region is CSARAQAGAYGYTF. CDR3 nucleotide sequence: TGCAGCGCCCGAGCACAGGCGGGAGCTTATGGCTACACCTTC.

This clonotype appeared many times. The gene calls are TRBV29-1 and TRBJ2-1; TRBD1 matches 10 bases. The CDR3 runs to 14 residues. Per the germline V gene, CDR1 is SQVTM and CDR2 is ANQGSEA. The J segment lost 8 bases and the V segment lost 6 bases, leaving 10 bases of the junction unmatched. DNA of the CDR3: TGCAGCGTGACAGGGGGCGCGGTGACCTATGAGCAGTTCTTC. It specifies CSVTGGAVTYEQFF.

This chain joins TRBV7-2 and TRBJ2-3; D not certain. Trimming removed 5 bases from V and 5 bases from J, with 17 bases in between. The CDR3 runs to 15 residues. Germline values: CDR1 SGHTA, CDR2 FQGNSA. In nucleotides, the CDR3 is TGTGCCAGCAGCCGGCCCCCCGGGTCGGTAGATACGCAGTATTTT. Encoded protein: CASSRPPGSVDTQYF.

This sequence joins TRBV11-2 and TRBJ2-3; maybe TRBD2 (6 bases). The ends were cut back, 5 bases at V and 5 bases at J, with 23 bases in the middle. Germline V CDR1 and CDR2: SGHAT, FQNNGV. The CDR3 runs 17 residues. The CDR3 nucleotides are TGTGCCAGCAGCAGTTTCGGGACTCCGAGAGGAAGAGATACGCAGTATTTT. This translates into CASSSFGTPRGRDTQYF. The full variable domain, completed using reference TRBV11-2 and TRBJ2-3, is EAGVAQSPRYKIIEKRQSVAFWCNPISGHATLYWYQQILGQGPKLLIQFQNNGVVDDSQLPKDRFSAERLKGVDSTLKIQPAKLEDSAVYLCASSSFGTPRGRDTQYFGPGTRLTVL.

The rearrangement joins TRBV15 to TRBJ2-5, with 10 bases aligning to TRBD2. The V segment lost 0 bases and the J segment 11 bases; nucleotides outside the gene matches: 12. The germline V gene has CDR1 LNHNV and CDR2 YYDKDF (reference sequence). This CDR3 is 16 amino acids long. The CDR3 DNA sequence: TGTGCCACCAGCAGAGAGGGGACTAGCGTCTCGTCTGAGCAGTACTTC. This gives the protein CATSREGTSVSSEQYF.

The DNA for the CDR3 is TGCGCCAGCAGCCAACTTAGGGGCGGGAGCTCCTACAATGAGCAGTTCTTC. As protein: CASSQLRGGSSYNEQFF. The V and J genes are TRBV4-1 and TRBJ2-1, with TRBD2 identical over 7 bases. The CDR3 runs 17 residues. The germline V gene encodes CDR1 MGHRA and CDR2 YSYEKL. Germline trimming cut 2 bases from V and 0 bases from J; bases unmatched to any gene: 7.

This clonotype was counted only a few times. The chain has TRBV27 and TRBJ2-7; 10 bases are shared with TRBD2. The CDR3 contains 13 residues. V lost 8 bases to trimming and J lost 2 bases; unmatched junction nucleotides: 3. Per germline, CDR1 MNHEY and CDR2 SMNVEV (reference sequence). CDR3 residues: CASGTSVTYEQYF. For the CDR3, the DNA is TGTGCCAGCGGGACTAGCGTCACCTACGAGCAGTACTTC.

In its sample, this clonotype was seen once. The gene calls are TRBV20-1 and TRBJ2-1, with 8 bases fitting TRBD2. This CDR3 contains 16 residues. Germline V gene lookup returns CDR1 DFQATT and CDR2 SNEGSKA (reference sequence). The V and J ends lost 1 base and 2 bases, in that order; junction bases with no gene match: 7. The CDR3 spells CSARASGAGAYNEQFF. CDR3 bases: TGCAGTGCTAGAGCATCGGGAGCGGGAGCCTACAATGAGCAGTTCTTC.